Sequencing of this TCR beta chain was carried out in a study of blood T cell repertoires in COVID-19. Study summary: PBMCs, B-cell-depleted T cells, or T cells were the source of the cDNA or gDNA that made up the material.

The length of the CDR3 is 15 residues. J was trimmed by 5 bases and V by 0 bases; bases with no gene match: 5. Per germline, CDR1 SGHAT and CDR2 FQNNGV. The assay was immunoSEQ multiplex PCR, and TCRdb's table has in-frame clones only and misses some. The sample consists of 4,500 to 5,500 clones, approximately 71% of them appearing once. This clonotype originated in a human donor in a cohort sampled during active COVID-19. The rearrangement uses TRBV11-2 and TRBJ2-7, with 9 positions matching TRBD1. The sample taken for sequencing was peripheral blood. The CDR3: CASSLEGQGIDEQYF. CDR3 in DNA: TGTGCCAGCAGCTTAGAGGGACAGGGAATCGACGAGCAGTACTTC.